This T cell receptor (beta chain) was retrieved from a study of regulatory T cells in long-lasting Graves disease. Study-wide results and limits: Peripheral blood, not thyroid tissue, was the sole material studied. Small numbers of samples may have cut accuracy.

Construction of TCR beta libraries relied on iRepertoire HTBI primers and on Arm-PCR targeting CDR3 regions. TCRdb re-analysed the multiplex PCR reads in MiXCR, keeping a single row per CDR3 protein. This sample has about 470,000 distinct CDR3 sequences, with about 16% found just once. As to time point: newly diagnosed GD, antithyroid drugs for less than 3 months. PBMCs were the source of the RNA used for TCR sequencing. This clonotype was recorded many times. What it recognizes is unknown. V lost 6 bases and J lost 2, with 14 bases in between. CDR3 size: 15 residues. Germline V gene data show CDR1 as SGHTA and CDR2 as FQGTGA. The data also belong to a second study, concerning T cells in Graves' hyperthyroidism and ophthalmopathy.

This specimen consisted of peripheral blood mononuclear cells (PBMCs), obtained at new diagnosis, from a patient treated with antithyroid drugs. The chain uses TRBV7-3 and TRBJ2-1; possible D gene TRBD2, 6 bases. This clonotype originated in a man in his forties with Graves disease. The CDR3 bases are TGTGCCAGCAGTAGCCGCGGGGCCCCCTACAATGAGCAGTTCTTC. Translated, it gives CASSSRGAPYNEQFF.